These 21 T cell receptor beta chains came from one sample sequenced in a study of identical twins. TCRdb used MiXCR to reprocess the 5' RACE reads, holding one entry per CDR3 protein. The data hold about 790,000 distinct CDR3 sequences, with about 20% observed a single time. The sample was also reused in another study, on T cells expressing NK-cell markers.

Material: PBMCs. Receptors were obtained from a woman between 18 and 29 years old in good health.

The V gene is TRBV11-2, the J gene TRBJ1-1, with D unresolved. Germline-derived CDR1 and CDR2 are SGHAT and FQNNGV. This CDR3 contains 13 residues. Trimming stripped 3 bases from V and 3 bases from J, with 8 bases between. The CDR3 nucleotides are TGTGCCAGCAGCTTGAAGTCGGACACTGAAGCTTTCTTT. Its protein product is CASSLKSDTEAFF.

A few counts support this clonotype. This chain joins TRBV7-2 and TRBJ2-5, with 9 bases matching TRBD1. CDR1 is SGHTA and CDR2 is FQGNSA in the germline V gene. The length of the CDR3 is 14 residues. V shed 4 bases, J shed 5 bases, and the junction held 5 bases outside the gene matches. CDR3 protein: CASSYRDRAETQYF. The CDR3 DNA reads as TGTGCCAGCAGCTACCGGGACAGGGCCGAGACCCAGTACTTC.

The J gene is TRBJ2-7, the V gene TRBV6-1; no definite D call. CDR1 MNHNS and CDR2 SASEGT come from the germline V gene. Between the trimmed V and J ends, which lost 6 bases and 0 bases, there was a span of 9 bases. The CDR3 is 13 amino acids. CDR3 nucleotide sequence: TGTGCCAGCAGACAGAGGAGCTCCTACGAGCAGTACTTC. Encoded protein: CASRQRSSYEQYF.

This clonotype showed up just a few times. The CDR3 loop reads CSVERLAGDFNTPHEQYF. As DNA, the CDR3 is TGCAGCGTCGAAAGACTAGCGGGAGATTTTAACACCCCCCACGAGCAGTACTTC. V usage is TRBV29-1 and J usage is TRBJ2-7, with 12 bases identical to TRBD2. With 6 bases clipped from V and 5 bases from J, the junction kept 20 bases outside the gene matches. CDR1 and CDR2 (germline): SQVTM, ANQGSEA. The CDR3 has 18 amino acids.

This clonotype has more than one count but fewer than ten. The chain combines TRBV7-3 with TRBJ1-6, with a weak D call TRBD1 (5 bases). The CDR3 is made up of 14 amino acids. CDR1 SGHTA and CDR2 FQGTGA come from the germline V gene. Trimming took 2 bases from V and 10 from J, leaving 12 bases between them. The CDR3 loop reads CASSLSGTQSPLHF. The CDR3 region has the DNA TGTGCCAGCAGCTTATCAGGGACGCAATCACCCCTCCACTTT. Complete variable domain (other parts from reference TRBV7-3 and TRBJ1-6): GAGVSQTPSNKVTEKGKYVELRCDPISGHTALYWYRQSLGQGPEFLIYFQGTGAADDSGLPNDRFFAVRPEGSVSTLKIQRTERGDSAVYLCASSLSGTQSPLHFGNGTRLTVT.

The chain employs TRBV20-1 and TRBJ1-2; D unclear. Germline V gene lookup returns CDR1 DFQATT and CDR2 SNEGSKA (reference sequence). The CDR3 spans 15 residues. The V gene lost 0 bases and the J gene lost 3 bases, with 14 bases spanning the gap. In nucleotides, the CDR3 is TGCAGTGCTAGAGATCATGGTTGGTCCGACTATGGCTACACCTTC. Translating it yields CSARDHGWSDYGYTF.

This clonotype has just a few counts. The chain is built from TRBV11-2 and TRBJ1-1; D is unresolved. The CDR3 is 12 residues long. V was trimmed by 7 bases and J by 1 base, leaving 7 bases between them. Per the germline V gene, CDR1 is SGHAT and CDR2 is FQNNGV. CDR3 nucleotide sequence: TGTGCCAGCACCACCACGAACACTGAAGCTTTCTTT. Protein product: CASTTTNTEAFF.

This chain joins TRBV6-1 and TRBJ1-2; D unclear. Germline lookup yields CDR1 MNHNS and CDR2 SASEGT. This CDR3 comprises 13 residues. Between the trimmed V and J ends, which lost 3 bases and 8 bases, there was a span of 13 bases. The CDR3 nucleotides read TGTGCCAGCAGTGACGGGCCGGGTCCCGGCTACACCTTC. Its protein is CASSDGPGPGYTF.

This chain connects TRBV15 to TRBJ2-2, with TRBD1 matching 8 bases. The CDR3 is made up of 19 amino acids. From germline, CDR1 is LNHNV and CDR2 YYDKDF (reference sequence). Trimming removed 0 bases from V and 4 bases from J; junction bases left unmatched: 13. The CDR3 DNA is TGTGCCACCAGCAGAGATCTAAGACAGGGGAGTTTAGGCACCGGGGAGCTGTTTTTT. This sequence encodes CATSRDLRQGSLGTGELFF. The full variable domain, completed using reference TRBV15 and TRBJ2-2, is DAMVIQNPRYQVTQFGKPVTLSCSQTLNHNVMYWYQQKSSQAPKLLFHYYDKDFNNEADTPDNFQSRRPNTSFCFLDIRSPGLGDTAMYLCATSRDLRQGSLGTGELFFGEGSRLTVL.

The chain employs TRBV7-3 and TRBJ2-3, with unresolved D. The V and J ends lost 1 base and 6 bases respectively, with 11 bases between them. Germline V gene data show CDR1 as SGHTA and CDR2 as FQGTGA. The CDR3 has 14 residues. Here the CDR3 DNA reads TGTGCCAGCAGCTTAATCCCCTCTAGGGATACGCAGTATTTT. Amino acid sequence: CASSLIPSRDTQYF.

This clonotype was observed a few times. The rearrangement joins TRBV12-3 or TRBV12-4 to TRBJ1-3; D not resolved. This CDR3 comprises 15 residues. The V end was cut by 6 bases, the J end by 2 bases, with 14 bases between. In nucleotides, the CDR3 is TGTGCCAGCAGACACTCAGAGGTGCCTGGAAACACCATATATTTT. The encoded protein is CASRHSEVPGNTIYF.

Only a few counts were recorded for this clonotype. V and J are TRBV6-1 and TRBJ2-5; perhaps TRBD2 as D (5 bases). Germline lookup yields CDR1 MNHNS and CDR2 SASEGT. CDR3 length equals 14 residues. Trimming removed 4 bases from V and 4 bases from J, with 13 bases in between. CDR3 sequence (DNA): TGTGCCAGCAGTGGTCCGGGGTATGGAGAGACCCAGTACTTC. It translates to CASSGPGYGETQYF.

The chain carries TRBV5-1 and TRBJ2-1, with 11 bases that match TRBD2. CDR1 SGHRS and CDR2 YFSETQ come from the germline V gene. The J segment lost 4 bases and the V segment lost 5 bases, leaving 8 bases of the junction unmatched. CDR3 length: 16 amino acids. The CDR3 DNA sequence: TGCGCCAGCAGGTTCACTAGCGGGAGTTGGTACAATGAGCAGTTCTTC. Encoded protein: CASRFTSGSWYNEQFF.

In this sample, this clonotype turned up a few times. J is TRBJ1-5 and V is TRBV12-3 or TRBV12-4; a weak D match, TRBD1 (6 bases). V was pared by 6 bases and J by 3 bases, with 15 bases between. CDR3 length equals 15 residues. In DNA form, the CDR3 reads TGTGCCAGCAGCAACATCCAGGGGTACAATCAGCCCCAGCATTTT. It yields the protein CASSNIQGYNQPQHF.

In this sample, this clonotype turned up a few times. The gene calls are TRBV5-1 and TRBJ1-1; possibly TRBD1 for D (6 bases). V was clipped by 1 base and J by 4 bases, with 11 bases between them. Looked up from germline, CDR1 is SGHRS and CDR2 is YFSETQ. The CDR3 length is 14 residues. The CDR3 region has the DNA TGCGCCAGCAGCTTGACCGGACAGAGCACTGAAGCTTTCTTT. Its protein is CASSLTGQSTEAFF.

Here the CDR3 DNA reads TGTGCCAGCAGCCAAGGAGGAGGGACGCAGTATTTT. Its translation: CASSQGGGTQYF. The chain joins TRBV3-1 to TRBJ2-3; D possibly corresponds to TRBD2 (6 bases). V dropped 1 base and J dropped 9 bases, with 8 bases sitting between them. The germline CDR1 and CDR2 sequences are LGHDT and YNNKEL (reference sequence). This CDR3 contains 12 residues.

In this sample, this clonotype turned up a few times. This chain uses TRBV5-1 with TRBJ2-5; D remains ambiguous. Germline assignment: CDR1 SGHRS and CDR2 YFSETQ. CDR3 length: 16 residues. Between the trimmed V and J ends, which lost 1 base and 2 bases, there was a span of 15 bases. In DNA form, the CDR3 reads TGCGCCAGCAGCTTGACTTTGGGAAGTGGGCAAGAGACCCAGTACTTC. Translated: CASSLTLGSGQETQYF.

This chain connects TRBV5-5 to TRBJ1-5; D uncertain. Germline CDR1 and CDR2: SGHKS and YYEKEE (reference sequence). The CDR3 is 14 amino acids. Trimming removed 2 bases from V and 6 bases from J, with 12 bases in between. The CDR3 protein is CASSFLVMGQPQHF. For the CDR3, the DNA is TGTGCCAGCAGCTTCTTGGTAATGGGTCAGCCCCAGCATTTT. Full variable domain (remainder filled in from reference TRBV5-5 and TRBJ1-5): DAGVTQSPTHLIKTRGQQVTLRCSPISGHKSVSWYQQVLGQGPQFIFQYYEKEERGRGNFPDRFSARQFPNYSSELNVNALLLGDSALYLCASSFLVMGQPQHFGDGTRLSIL.

The chain carries TRBV2 and TRBJ2-2, with TRBD2 matching over 11 bases. The ends lost 3 bases at V and 8 bases at J; junction bases unmatched: 5. The CDR3 totals 15 residues. CDR1 is SNHLY and CDR2 is FYNNEI in the germline V gene. DNA for the CDR3: TGTGCCAGCAGTGAGACTAGCGGGACAAATGGGGAGCTGTTTTTT. Its translation is CASSETSGTNGELFF.

The chain carries TRBV6-2 or TRBV6-3 and TRBJ2-7; perhaps TRBD2 as D (5 bases). The CDR3 spans 13 residues. The germline CDR1 and CDR2 sequences are MNHEY and SVGEGT. V was clipped by 6 bases and J by 0 bases, with 9 bases between them. CDR3 in amino acids: CASRLASSYEQYF. DNA for the CDR3: TGTGCCAGCAGATTAGCGAGCTCCTACGAGCAGTACTTC.

This clonotype was recorded a few times. The chain links TRBV3-1 to TRBJ2-7; a weak D match, TRBD1 (6 bases). This CDR3 contains 15 residues. The germline gives CDR1 LGHDT, CDR2 YNNKEL (reference sequence). V was clipped by 3 bases and J by 5 bases, with 17 bases between them. The CDR3 loop reads CASSHAPGRGHEQYF. CDR3 bases: TGTGCCAGCAGCCACGCCCCCGGCAGGGGCCACGAGCAGTACTTC.